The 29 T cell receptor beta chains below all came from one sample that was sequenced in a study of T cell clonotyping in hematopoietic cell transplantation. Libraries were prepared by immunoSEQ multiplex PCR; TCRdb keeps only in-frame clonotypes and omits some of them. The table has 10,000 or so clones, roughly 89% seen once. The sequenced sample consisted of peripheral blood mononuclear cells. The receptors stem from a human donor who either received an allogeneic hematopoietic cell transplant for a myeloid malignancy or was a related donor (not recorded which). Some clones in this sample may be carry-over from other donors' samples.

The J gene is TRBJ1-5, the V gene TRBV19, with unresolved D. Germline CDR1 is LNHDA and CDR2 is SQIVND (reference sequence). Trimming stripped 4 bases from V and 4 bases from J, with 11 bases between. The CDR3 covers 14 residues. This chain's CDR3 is CASSTSTLNQPQHF. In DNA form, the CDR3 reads TGTGCCAGTAGTACATCTACACTTAATCAGCCCCAGCATTTT.

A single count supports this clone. CDR3 amino acids: CASTPVRVNGGELFF. The DNA of the CDR3 is TGTGCCAGTACCCCGGTCAGGGTTAATGGCGGGGAGCTGTTTTTT. This chain connects TRBV19 to TRBJ2-2; a weak D match, TRBD1 (5 bases). There are 15 residues in the CDR3. Germline V CDR1 and CDR2: LNHDA, SQIVND (reference sequence). V lost 7 bases and J 7 bases, leaving 19 bases between the germline ends. Full variable domain (outside the CDR3, taken from reference TRBV19 and TRBJ2-2): DGGITQSPKYLFRKEGQNVTLSCEQNLNHDAMYWYRQDPGQGLRLIYYSQIVNDFQKGDIAEGYSVSREKKESFPLTVTSAQKNPTAFYLCASTPVRVNGGELFFGEGSRLTVL.

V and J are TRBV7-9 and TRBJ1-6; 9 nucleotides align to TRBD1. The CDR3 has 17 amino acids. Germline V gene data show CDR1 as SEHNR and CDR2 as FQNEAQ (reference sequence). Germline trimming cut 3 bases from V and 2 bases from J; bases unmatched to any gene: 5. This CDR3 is CASSFGTGSPYNSPLHF. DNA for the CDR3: TGTGCCAGCAGCTTTGGGACAGGGTCACCCTATAATTCACCCCTCCACTTT.

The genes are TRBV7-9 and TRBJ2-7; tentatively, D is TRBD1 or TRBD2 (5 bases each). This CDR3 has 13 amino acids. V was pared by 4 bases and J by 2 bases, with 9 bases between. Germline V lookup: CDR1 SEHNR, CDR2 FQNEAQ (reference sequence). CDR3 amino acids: CASSWDPTYEQYF. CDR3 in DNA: TGTGCCAGCAGCTGGGACCCAACCTACGAGCAGTACTTC.

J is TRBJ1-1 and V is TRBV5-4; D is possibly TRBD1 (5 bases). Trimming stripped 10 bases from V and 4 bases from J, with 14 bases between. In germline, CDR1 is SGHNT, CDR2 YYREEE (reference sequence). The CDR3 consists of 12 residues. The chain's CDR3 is CAVGPGVTEAFF. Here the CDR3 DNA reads TGTGCCGTGGGGCCGGGTGTCACTGAAGCTTTCTTT.

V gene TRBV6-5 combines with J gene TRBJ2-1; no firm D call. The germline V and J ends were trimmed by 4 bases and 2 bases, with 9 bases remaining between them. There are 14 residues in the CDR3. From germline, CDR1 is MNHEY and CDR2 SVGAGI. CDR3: CASSSAGPYNEQFF. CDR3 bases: TGTGCCAGCAGTTCGGCCGGACCCTACAATGAGCAGTTCTTC.

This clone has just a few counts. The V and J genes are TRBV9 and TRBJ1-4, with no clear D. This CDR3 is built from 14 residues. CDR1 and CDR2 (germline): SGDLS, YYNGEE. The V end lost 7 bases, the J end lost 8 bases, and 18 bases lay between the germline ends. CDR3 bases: TGTGCCAGCGCCCCCTCGGCTGGTTTGGAAAAACTGTTTTTT. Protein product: CASAPSAGLEKLFF. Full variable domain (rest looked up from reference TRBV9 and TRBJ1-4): DSGVTQTPKHLITATGQRVTLRCSPRSGDLSVYWYQQSLDQGLQFLIQYYNGEERAKGNILERFSAQQFPDLHSELNLSSLELGDSALYFCASAPSAGLEKLFFGSGTQLSVL.

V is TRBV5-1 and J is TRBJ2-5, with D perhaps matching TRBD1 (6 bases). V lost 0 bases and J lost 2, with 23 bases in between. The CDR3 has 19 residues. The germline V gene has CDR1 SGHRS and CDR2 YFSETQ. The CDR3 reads CASSLAAGLGRGEQETQYF. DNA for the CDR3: TGCGCCAGCAGCTTGGCCGCGGGTTTAGGCAGGGGCGAACAAGAGACCCAGTACTTC. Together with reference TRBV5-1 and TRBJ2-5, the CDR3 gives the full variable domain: KAGVTQTPRYLIKTRGQQVTLSCSPISGHRSVSWYQQTPGQGLQFLFEYFSETQRNKGNFPGRFSGRQFSNSRSEMNVSTLELGDSALYLCASSLAAGLGRGEQETQYFGPGTRLLVL.

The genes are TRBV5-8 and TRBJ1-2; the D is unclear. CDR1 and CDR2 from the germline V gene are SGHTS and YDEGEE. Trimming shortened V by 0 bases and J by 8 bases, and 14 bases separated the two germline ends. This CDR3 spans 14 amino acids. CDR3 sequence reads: CASSLGSLRVGYTF. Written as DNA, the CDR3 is TGTGCCAGCAGCTTGGGGAGCCTGAGGGTCGGCTACACCTTC.

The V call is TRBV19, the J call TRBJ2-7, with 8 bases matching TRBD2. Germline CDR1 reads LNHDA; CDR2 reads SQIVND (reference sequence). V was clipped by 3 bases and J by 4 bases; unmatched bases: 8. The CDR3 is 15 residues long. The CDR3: CASSISGRGSYEQYF. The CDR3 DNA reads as TGTGCCAGTAGTATTTCCGGGAGGGGTTCTTACGAGCAGTACTTC.

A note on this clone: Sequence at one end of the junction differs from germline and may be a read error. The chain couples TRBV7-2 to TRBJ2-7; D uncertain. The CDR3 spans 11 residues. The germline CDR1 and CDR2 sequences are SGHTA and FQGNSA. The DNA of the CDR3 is TGTGCCAGCAGCTTAGAGGGCACAACGGACTTC. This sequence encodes CASSLEGTTDF.

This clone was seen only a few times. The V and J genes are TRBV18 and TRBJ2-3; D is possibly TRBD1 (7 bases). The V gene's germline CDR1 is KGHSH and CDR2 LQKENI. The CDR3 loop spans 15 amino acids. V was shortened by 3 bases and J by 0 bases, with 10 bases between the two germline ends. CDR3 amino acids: CASSPAGQSTDTQYF. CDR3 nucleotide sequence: TGTGCCAGCTCACCTGCGGGACAGAGCACAGATACGCAGTATTTT. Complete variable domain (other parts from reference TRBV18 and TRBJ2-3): NAGVMQNPRHLVRRRGQEARLRCSPMKGHSHVYWYRQLPEEGLKFMVYLQKENIIDESGMPKERFSAEFPKEGPSILRIQQVVRGDSAAYFCASSPAGQSTDTQYFGPGTRLTVL.

CDR3 coding DNA: TGTGCCAGCAGTGATACCCTGGGGGGGGCGAGCACTGAAGCTTTCTTT. It translates to CASSDTLGGASTEAFF. The chain links TRBV25-1 to TRBJ1-1; D is possibly TRBD1 (6 bases). Germline V gives CDR1 MGHDK, CDR2 SYGVNS. V was clipped by 3 bases and J by 4 bases, with 18 bases between them. The CDR3 consists of 16 residues.

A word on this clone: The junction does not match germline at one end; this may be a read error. The CDR3 reads CASSLGQQETQYF. The CDR3 DNA reads as TGTGCTAGCAGCTTAGGGCAGCAAGAGACCCAGTACTTC. J is TRBJ2-5 and V is TRBV7-7; D not certain. Germline V gene data show CDR1 as SSHAT and CDR2 as FNYEAQ (reference sequence). The CDR3 runs 13 residues.

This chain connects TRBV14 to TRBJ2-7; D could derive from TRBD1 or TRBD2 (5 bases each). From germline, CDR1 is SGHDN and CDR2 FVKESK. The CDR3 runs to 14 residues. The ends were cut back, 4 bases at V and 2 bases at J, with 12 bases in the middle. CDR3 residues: CASSPGTGTYEQYF. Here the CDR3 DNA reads TGTGCCAGCAGCCCCGGGACGGGCACCTACGAGCAGTACTTC.

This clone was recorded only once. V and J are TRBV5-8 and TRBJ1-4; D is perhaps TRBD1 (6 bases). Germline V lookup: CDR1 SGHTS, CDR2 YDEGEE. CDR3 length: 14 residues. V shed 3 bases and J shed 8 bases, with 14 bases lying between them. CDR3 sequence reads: CASSSQGYREKLFF. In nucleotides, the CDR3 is TGTGCCAGCAGCTCCCAGGGGTACAGAGAAAAACTGTTTTTT.

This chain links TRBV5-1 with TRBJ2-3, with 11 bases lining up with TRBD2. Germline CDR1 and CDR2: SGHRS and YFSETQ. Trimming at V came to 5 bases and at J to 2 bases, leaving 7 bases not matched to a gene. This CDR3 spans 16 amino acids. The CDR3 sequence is CASSRLAGGSTDTQYF. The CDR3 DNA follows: TGCGCCAGCAGTAGGCTAGCGGGGGGATCCACAGATACGCAGTATTTT.

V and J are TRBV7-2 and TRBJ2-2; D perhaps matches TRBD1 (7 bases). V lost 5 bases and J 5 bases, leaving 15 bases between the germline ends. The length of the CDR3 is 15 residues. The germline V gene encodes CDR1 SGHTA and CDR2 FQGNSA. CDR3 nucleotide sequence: TGTGCCAGCAGCCCGCAGGGGGGAGGAACCGGGGAGCTGTTTTTT. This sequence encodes CASSPQGGGTGELFF.

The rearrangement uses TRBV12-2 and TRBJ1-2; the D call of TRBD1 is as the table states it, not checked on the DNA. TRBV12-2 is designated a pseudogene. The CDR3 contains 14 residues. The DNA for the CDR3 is TGTGCAAGTCGCTTAGAACAGGGAAACTATGGCTACACCTTC. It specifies CASRLEQGNYGYTF.

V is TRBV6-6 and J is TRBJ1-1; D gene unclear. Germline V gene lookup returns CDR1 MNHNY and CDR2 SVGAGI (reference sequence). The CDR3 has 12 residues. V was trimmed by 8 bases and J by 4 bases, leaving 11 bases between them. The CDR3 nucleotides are TGTGCCAGCCAAAAGTTGGTCACTGAAGCTTTCTTT. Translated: CASQKLVTEAFF.

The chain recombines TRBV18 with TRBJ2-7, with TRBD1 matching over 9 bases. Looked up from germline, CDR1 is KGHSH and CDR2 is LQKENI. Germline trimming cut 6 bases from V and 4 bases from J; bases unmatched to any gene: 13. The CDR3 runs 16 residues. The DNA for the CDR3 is TGTGCCAGCTCGCTCCTCCCCACCGGGACAGGGTACGAGCAGTACTTC. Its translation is CASSLLPTGTGYEQYF.

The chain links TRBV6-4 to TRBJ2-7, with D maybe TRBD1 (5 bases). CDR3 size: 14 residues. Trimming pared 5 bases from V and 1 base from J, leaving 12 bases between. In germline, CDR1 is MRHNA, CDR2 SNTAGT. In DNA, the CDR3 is TGTGCCAGCAGTAGGGAACAGGATTCCTACGAGCAGTACTTC. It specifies CASSREQDSYEQYF.

CDR3 sequence: CAWSDIARAEKLFF. The DNA for the CDR3 is TGTGCCTGGAGTGATATAGCGAGGGCCGAAAAACTGTTTTTT. The chain carries TRBV30 and TRBJ1-4; D gene ambiguous. V shed 1 base and J shed 8 bases, with 14 bases lying between them. The germline gives CDR1 GTSNPN, CDR2 SVGIG (reference sequence). The CDR3 is 14 residues long.

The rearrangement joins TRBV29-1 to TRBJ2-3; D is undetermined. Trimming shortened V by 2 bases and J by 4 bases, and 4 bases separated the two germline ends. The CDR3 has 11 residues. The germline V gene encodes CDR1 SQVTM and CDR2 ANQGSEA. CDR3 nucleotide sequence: TGCAGCGTTGAAACTGCAGATACGCAGTATTTT. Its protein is CSVETADTQYF.

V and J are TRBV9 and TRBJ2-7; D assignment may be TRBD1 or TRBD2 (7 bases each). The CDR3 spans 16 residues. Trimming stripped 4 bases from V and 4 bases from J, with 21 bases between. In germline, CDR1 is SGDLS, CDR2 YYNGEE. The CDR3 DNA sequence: TGTGCCAGCAGCCCCCGGCAGGGGGAGGGGTCATACGAGCAGTACTTC. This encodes CASSPRQGEGSYEQYF.

The CDR3 protein is CASSQLPSTPVEAFF. The CDR3 DNA reads as TGTGCCAGCAGCCAGTTGCCTTCGACACCTGTTGAAGCTTTCTTT. The chain recombines TRBV14 with TRBJ1-1; no firm D call. The CDR3 spans 15 residues. The V and J ends lost 3 bases and 7 bases respectively, with 18 bases between them. From germline, CDR1 is SGHDN and CDR2 FVKESK.

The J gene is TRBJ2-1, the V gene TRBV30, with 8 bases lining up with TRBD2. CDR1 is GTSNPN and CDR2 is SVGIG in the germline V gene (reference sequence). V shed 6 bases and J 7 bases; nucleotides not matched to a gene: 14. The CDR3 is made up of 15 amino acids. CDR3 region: CACLPLAGGINEQFF. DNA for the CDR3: TGTGCCTGTCTCCCCCTGGCGGGGGGTATAAATGAGCAGTTCTTC.

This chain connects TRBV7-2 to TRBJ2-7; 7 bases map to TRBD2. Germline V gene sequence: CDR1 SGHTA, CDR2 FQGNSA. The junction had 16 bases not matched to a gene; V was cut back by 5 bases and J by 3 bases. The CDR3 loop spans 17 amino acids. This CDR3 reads CASSLAGWGGSGYEQYF. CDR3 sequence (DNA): TGTGCCAGCAGCCTCGCCGGCTGGGGGGGATCGGGCTACGAGCAGTACTTC. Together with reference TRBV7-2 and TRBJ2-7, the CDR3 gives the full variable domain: GAGVSQSPSNKVTEKGKDVELRCDPISGHTALYWYRQSLGQGLEFLIYFQGNSAPDKSGLPSDRFSAERTGGSVSTLTIQRTQQEDSAVYLCASSLAGWGGSGYEQYFGPGTRLTVT.

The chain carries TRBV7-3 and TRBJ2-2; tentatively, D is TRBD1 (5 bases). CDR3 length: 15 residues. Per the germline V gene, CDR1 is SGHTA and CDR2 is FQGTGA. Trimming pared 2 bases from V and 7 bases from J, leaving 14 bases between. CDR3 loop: CASSLLGRVGGELFF. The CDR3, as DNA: TGTGCCAGCAGCTTACTCGGCAGGGTGGGCGGGGAGCTGTTTTTT.